This T cell receptor (beta chain) was identified during a study of spatial heterogeneity in lung cancer. This clonotype was observed many times. Time point reported: sample taken at primary tumor resection. TCRs were sequenced from unsorted whole RNA of tumor, nontumor lung or PBMC. One entry per CDR3 protein results from TCRdb running MiXCR on the 5' RACE reads. The sample has some 41,000 distinct CDR3 sequences; roughly 7.1% are singletons. The CDR3 consists of 15 residues. Per germline, CDR1 LGHNA and CDR2 YNFKEQ. The germline V and J ends were trimmed by 4 bases and 6 bases, with 16 bases remaining between them.

This receptor was obtained from a female donor with early-stage non-small cell lung cancer. The genes are TRBV4-2 and TRBJ2-1, with D perhaps TRBD1 or TRBD2 (5 bases each). This material consisted of PBMCs, taken at surgery. CDR3 in amino acids: CASSPTAELSNEQFF. As DNA, the CDR3 is TGTGCCAGCAGCCCGACAGCGGAGCTCTCCAATGAGCAGTTCTTC.